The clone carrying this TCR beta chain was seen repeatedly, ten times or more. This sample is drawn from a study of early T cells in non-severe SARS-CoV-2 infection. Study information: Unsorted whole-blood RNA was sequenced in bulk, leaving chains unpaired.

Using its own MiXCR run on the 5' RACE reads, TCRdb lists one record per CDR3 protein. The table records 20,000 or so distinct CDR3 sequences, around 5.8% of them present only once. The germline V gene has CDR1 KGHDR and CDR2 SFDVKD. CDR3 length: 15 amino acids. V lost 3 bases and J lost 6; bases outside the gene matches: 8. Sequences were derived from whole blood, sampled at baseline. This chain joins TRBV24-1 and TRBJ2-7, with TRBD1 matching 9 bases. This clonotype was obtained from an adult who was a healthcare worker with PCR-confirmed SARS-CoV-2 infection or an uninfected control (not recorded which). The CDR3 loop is CATSDAGTGLGEQYF. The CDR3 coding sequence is TGTGCCACCAGTGATGCCGGGACAGGGTTGGGCGAGCAGTACTTC.